One and the same sample provided the 8 T cell receptor beta chains below, sequenced in a study of T-cell reconstitution after alpha-beta-depleted transplantation in children. Library preparation (for TCRbeta) was performed with unique molecular identifiers. TCRdb reprocessed the PCR reads via MiXCR and lists one record per CDR3 protein. This table has 77,000 or so distinct CDR3 sequences, 15% to 20% appearing once. The sample was PBMCs, mostly from graft donor cells, taken 360 days after TCRalphabeta/CD19-depleted stem cell transplant. The receptor source for this set is a male patient between 2 and 15 years old who had a stem cell transplant for acute lymphoblastic leukemia, so the T cells may come from the graft donor.

DNA of the CDR3: TGTGCCACCAGCAGAGATTCTTCGCGAGAGTACCAAGAGACCCAGTACTTC. Protein: CATSRDSSREYQETQYF. This chain uses TRBV15 with TRBJ2-5, with D uncertain. The germline V gene has CDR1 LNHNV and CDR2 YYDKDF (reference sequence). Trimming removed 0 bases from V and 0 bases from J, with 14 bases in between. This CDR3 has 17 residues.

The V gene is TRBV7-2, the J gene TRBJ2-5, with 7 bases aligning to TRBD1. Germline trimming cut 0 bases from V and 1 base from J; bases unmatched to any gene: 8. CDR1 and CDR2 from the germline V gene are SGHTA and FQGNSA. This CDR3 is built from 17 residues. CDR3 DNA: TGTGCCAGCAGCTTAGCCGGGCTAGCAGGGGGCCAAGAGACCCAGTACTTC. Its protein is CASSLAGLAGGQETQYF.

The sample holds a few counts of this clonotype. The rearrangement joins TRBV5-1 to TRBJ2-1, with D possibly TRBD1 on 6 matching bases. The CDR3 loop spans 14 amino acids. V dropped 4 bases and J dropped 3 bases, with 11 bases sitting between them. Germline CDR1 is SGHRS and CDR2 is YFSETQ. CDR3 region: CASSGTGIYNEQFF. CDR3 sequence (DNA): TGCGCCAGCAGCGGAACAGGGATCTACAATGAGCAGTTCTTC.

This clonotype has only a few counts. The genes are TRBV20-1 and TRBJ2-3; 7 bases are a match to TRBD2. Germline V gene sequence: CDR1 DFQATT, CDR2 SNEGSKA (reference sequence). V shed 5 bases and J 2 bases; nucleotides not matched to a gene: 4. The CDR3 totals 13 residues. The CDR3 region has the DNA TGCAGTGCTTCCGGGACTAACACAGATACGCAGTATTTT. Translated: CSASGTNTDTQYF.

V usage is TRBV7-9 and J usage is TRBJ1-2, with 8 positions matching TRBD1. CDR3 length equals 15 residues. The trim removed 5 bases at V and 5 bases at J, leaving 10 bases unmatched. Germline V gene data show CDR1 as SEHNR and CDR2 as FQNEAQ (reference sequence). CDR3 DNA sequence: TGTGCCAGCAGCCCCGGACAGGGATGGAAGTATGGCTACACCTTC. Encoded protein: CASSPGQGWKYGYTF.

Only a few counts were recorded for this clonotype. The chain recombines TRBV7-6 with TRBJ2-7, with 9 positions matching TRBD2. In germline, CDR1 is SGHVS, CDR2 FNYEAQ. The CDR3 is 16 residues long. The trim removed 1 base at V and 2 bases at J, leaving 6 bases unmatched. This chain's CDR3 is CASSLEPSGTTYEQYF. CDR3 nucleotides: TGTGCCAGCAGCTTAGAGCCTAGCGGGACCACCTACGAGCAGTACTTC.

This clonotype appeared a few times. The V call is TRBV10-3, the J call TRBJ2-5; D is undetermined. CDR3 size: 12 residues. V was pared by 3 bases and J by 5 bases, with 7 bases between. Germline CDR1 reads ENHRY; CDR2 reads SYGVKD. CDR3 nucleotides: TGTGCCATCAGTGACGTGGGCGAGACCCAGTACTTC. Encoded protein: CAISDVGETQYF.

J is TRBJ2-2 and V is TRBV27; 7 bases agree with TRBD2. The CDR3 runs to 16 residues. Losses at the gene ends were 5 bases for V and 1 base for J; bases not matched to a gene: 7. CDR1 MNHEY and CDR2 SMNVEV come from the germline V gene (reference sequence). Here the CDR3 DNA reads TGTGCCAGCAGTCCCCTCGGGGAGGGGAACACCGGGGAGCTGTTTTTT. Translation: CASSPLGEGNTGELFF.